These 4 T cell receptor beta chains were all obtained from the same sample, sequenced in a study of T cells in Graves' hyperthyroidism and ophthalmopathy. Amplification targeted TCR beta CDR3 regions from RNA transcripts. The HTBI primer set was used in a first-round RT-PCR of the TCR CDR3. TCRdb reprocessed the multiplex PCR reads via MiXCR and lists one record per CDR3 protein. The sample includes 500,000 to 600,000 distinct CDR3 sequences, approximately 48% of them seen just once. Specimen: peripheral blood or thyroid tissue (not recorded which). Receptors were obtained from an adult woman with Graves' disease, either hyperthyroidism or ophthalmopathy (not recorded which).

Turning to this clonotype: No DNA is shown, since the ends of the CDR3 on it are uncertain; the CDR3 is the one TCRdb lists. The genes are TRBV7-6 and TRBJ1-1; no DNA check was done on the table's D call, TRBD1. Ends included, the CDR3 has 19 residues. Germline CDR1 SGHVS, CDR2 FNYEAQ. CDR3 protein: CASSFYICSARQGDTEAFF.

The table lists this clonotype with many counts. CDR3 protein: CASSFGTEKHF. As DNA, the CDR3 is TGTGCCAGCAGTTTCGGGACAGAAAAGCATTTT. The gene calls are TRBV12-3 or TRBV12-4 and TRBJ1-5, with TRBD1 matching over 7 bases. The CDR3 consists of 11 residues. V lost 3 bases to trimming and J lost 14 bases; unmatched junction nucleotides: 4.

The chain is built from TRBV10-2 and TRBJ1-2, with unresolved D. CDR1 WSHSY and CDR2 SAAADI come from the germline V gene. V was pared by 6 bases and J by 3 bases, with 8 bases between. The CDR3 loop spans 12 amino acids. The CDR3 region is CASRDGDYGYTF. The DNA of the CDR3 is TGCGCCAGCAGGGACGGAGACTATGGCTACACCTTC.

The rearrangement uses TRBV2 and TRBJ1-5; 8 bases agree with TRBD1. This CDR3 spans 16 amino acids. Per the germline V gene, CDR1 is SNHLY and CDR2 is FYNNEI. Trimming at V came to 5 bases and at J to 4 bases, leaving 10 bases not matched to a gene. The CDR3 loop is CASSNPGGLQNQPQHF. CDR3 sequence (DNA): TGTGCCAGCAGTAACCCAGGGGGCCTACAAAATCAGCCCCAGCATTTT.